A single T cell receptor beta chain is shown here with its context. This sample is drawn from a study of blood T cell repertoires in COVID-19. Overall study: The study drew acute and convalescent COVID-19 samples from the United States, Italy and Spain. PBMCs, B-cell-depleted T cells, or T cells were the source of the cDNA or gDNA that made up the material.

In the authors' workflow: For nucleated cells, counts were estimated from reference gene primer amplification. Profiling relied on immunoSEQ multiplex PCR, and the TCRdb table lists in-frame clones only, not all of them. That table gives V, J and clone size, and the DNA gave D and trimming. The sample gives 150,000 to 190,000 clones, 75% to 90% of which show up once; 15% is in the top ten. V was clipped by 4 bases and J by 6 bases, with 15 bases between them. This CDR3 region has 15 residues. Germline V lookup: CDR1 MDHEN, CDR2 SYDVKM. The material sequenced was peripheral blood. This chain links TRBV28 with TRBJ1-4, with TRBD1 as a possible D gene (6 bases). The clonotype originates from a woman aged 40-49 years with acute or convalescent COVID-19. CDR3 bases: TGTGCCAGCAGTTCGGACCGGGACACCTATGAAAAACTGTTTTTT. The encoded protein is CASSSDRDTYEKLFF. The whole variable domain, remainder taken from reference TRBV28 and TRBJ1-4, is DVKVTQSSRYLVKRTGEKVFLECVQDMDHENMFWYRQDPGLGLRLIYFSYDVKMKEKGDIPEGYSVSREKKERFSLILESASTNQTSMYLCASSSDRDTYEKLFFGSGTQLSVL.